Sequencing of this T cell receptor (beta chain) was carried out in a study of blood T cell repertoires in COVID-19. For the study at large: Samples of COVID-19 (acute and convalescent) were obtained from the United States, Italy and Spain. Nucleic acid was either cDNA or gDNA, and it came from T cells, B-cell-depleted T cells, or PBMCs.

CDR3 length: 16 amino acids. Trimming stripped 7 bases from V and 0 bases from J, with 13 bases between. Germline assignment: CDR1 SGHTA and CDR2 FQGNSA. Methods used by the authors: Amplification from reference gene primers served as the basis for estimated nucleated cell counts. TCRdb's table, derived via immunoSEQ multiplex PCR, lists solely in-frame clones and lacks some. V, J and clone size derive from that table, while D and trimming were established from the DNA sequence. The data hold over 150,000 clones, with 60% to 85% observed a single time. This rearrangement joins TRBV7-2 to TRBJ2-6; D ambiguous. The specimen was peripheral blood. This TCR came from a man aged 55 to 70 with acute or convalescent COVID-19. The CDR3 DNA is TGTGCCAGCACCCGTACAGTTTTCTCTGGGGCCAACGTCCTGACTTTC. This codes for CASTRTVFSGANVLTF.